Below, one T cell receptor (beta chain) is given with its context. Measured with immunoSEQ multiplex PCR; TCRdb has only the in-frame clones, and not every one. The table has 40,000 to 50,000 clones, approximately 86% seen once. The data originate from a study of blood T cell repertoires in COVID-19. About the study: The United States, Italy and Spain supplied acute and convalescent COVID-19 samples. T cells, B-cell-depleted T cells, or PBMCs provided the cDNA or gDNA that served as material.

The CDR3 runs 15 residues. Germline V gene data show CDR1 as MGHRA and CDR2 as YSYEKL. The V end was cut by 3 bases, the J end by 5 bases, with 13 bases between. The sample comprised peripheral blood. This TCR came from a man in his sixties or seventies with acute or convalescent COVID-19. The chain joins TRBV4-1 to TRBJ1-4; D is possibly TRBD1 (6 bases). The CDR3 region has the DNA TGCGCCAGCAGCCAGCCCGGGACACTGAATGAAAAACTGTTTTTT. Translating gives CASSQPGTLNEKLFF.